A single sample is the source of the 15 T cell receptor beta chains below, sequenced in a study of monozygotic twins with inflammatory bowel disease (dated by TCRdb to between 2019 and 2020). The protocol used for the library was 5' RACE. This sample was sequenced with an Illumina HiSeq 2500. Once TCRdb had reprocessed the reads, it stored one entry per CDR3 protein sequence and supplied no DNA. The table for this sample shows about 380,000 distinct CDR3 sequences. Around 2.6% of the sample goes to the ten largest clones. Sequenced: blood. These receptors all stem from a human donor with ulcerative colitis or Crohn's disease, or a healthy co-twin of an affected twin (not recorded which).

The chain carries TRBV7-2 and TRBJ1-5; the D call of TRBD1 rests on TCRdb alone, since no DNA is present to check it. This CDR3 spans 13 amino acids. In germline, CDR1 is SGHTA, CDR2 FQGNSA. The CDR3: CASSPGNNQPQHF.

The V gene is TRBV5-1, the J gene TRBJ2-2. This CDR3 is built from 16 residues. Germline V gene lookup returns CDR1 SGHRS and CDR2 YFSETQ. CDR3 sequence: CASSLESIVNTGELFF.

The chain combines TRBV13 with TRBJ2-1; the TCRdb call, TRBD1, lacks DNA for checking. The length of the CDR3 is 15 residues. Germline V gene sequence: CDR1 PRHDT, CDR2 FYEKMQ (reference sequence). CDR3 loop: CASSARGGTYNEQFF.

The V call is TRBV7-2, the J call TRBJ1-1; TCRdb's assignment of TRBD1 cannot be checked, as there is no DNA. CDR3 length: 15 residues. Germline CDR1 SGHTA, CDR2 FQGNSA. CDR3 residues: CASSQGRAKNTEAFF.

The CDR3 loop reads CASSQDWRDGTRNSPLHF. The chain has TRBV4-2 and TRBJ1-6; TCRdb reports TRBD1, a call that lacks DNA to check it against. Per the germline V gene, CDR1 is LGHNA and CDR2 is YNFKEQ. The CDR3 sequence is 18 residues long.

The chain combines TRBV4-3 with TRBJ2-7. Germline V CDR1 and CDR2: LGHNA, YSLEER. The CDR3 length is 14 residues. The CDR3 protein is CASSQVGNSYEQYF.

The rearrangement joins TRBV5-1 to TRBJ2-1; as DNA is missing, the TRBD2 call by TCRdb cannot be tested. In germline, CDR1 is SGHRS, CDR2 YFSETQ. The CDR3 covers 14 residues. CDR3 region: CASSLVRGGSEQFF.

The J gene is TRBJ2-5, the V gene TRBV20-1; TCRdb's D gene call, TRBD1, goes unchecked for lack of DNA. Looked up from germline, CDR1 is DFQATT and CDR2 is SNEGSKA (reference sequence). This CDR3 is 14 amino acids long. The CDR3 loop is CSAHGQALAETQYF.

The V gene is TRBV12-3 or TRBV12-4, the J gene TRBJ1-2. The CDR3 spans 15 residues. This chain's CDR3 is CASRNDLSANYGYTF.

The chain uses TRBV6-5 and TRBJ2-2; absent DNA, TCRdb's TRBD2 call cannot be checked. Germline V CDR1 and CDR2: MNHEY, SVGAGI. The CDR3 has 16 amino acids. The CDR3 region is CASRRPSGANTGELFF.

The rearrangement links TRBV3-1 to TRBJ2-2; the TCRdb D gene call, TRBD1, has no DNA to confirm it. CDR3 length: 17 amino acids. Germline CDR1 and CDR2: LGHDT and YNNKEL (reference sequence). The CDR3 protein is CASSQERGRAGTGELFF.

The chain has TRBV24-1 and TRBJ2-1; TCRdb designates TRBD1, a call that cannot be tested without DNA. Looked up from germline, CDR1 is KGHDR and CDR2 is SFDVKD. The CDR3 consists of 16 residues. CDR3 sequence: CATSTSRDSVNNEQFF.

V is TRBV5-1 and J is TRBJ2-2; TCRdb's D call of TRBD2 is untestable without DNA. This CDR3 is 16 amino acids long. Germline CDR1 and CDR2: SGHRS and YFSETQ. CDR3 sequence reads: CASSYLAGGPTGELFF.

This chain links TRBV7-9 with TRBJ2-7. The CDR3 length is 14 residues. Looked up from germline, CDR1 is SEHNR and CDR2 is FQNEAQ (reference sequence). The CDR3 reads CASSFSFPHYEQYF.

V usage is TRBV6-2 or TRBV6-3 and J usage is TRBJ2-7; TCRdb designates TRBD2, a call that cannot be tested without DNA. The length of the CDR3 is 12 residues. Per germline, CDR1 MNHEY and CDR2 SVGEGT. CDR3 sequence reads: CASSQTNNEQYF.